This is a list of T cell receptor beta chains from one sample in a study of glioma-infiltrating T cells. Via MiXCR, TCRdb re-called the multiplex PCR reads, giving one row per CDR3 protein. The sample carries 150,000 or so distinct CDR3 sequences, more than 35% recorded once. The sequencing sample was made of glioma tissue, nonneoplastic brain tissue, or PBMCs (not recorded which). These receptors originate from a human donor with low-grade glioma or glioblastoma, undergoing nonglioma brain surgery, or in good health (not recorded which). Each CDR3 is given with its conserved first and last residue. D genes are given only for firm matches. Size is omitted from some rows. Given values are once, few, many or a class for expanded clones.

j_call,clone_size,v_call,d_call,cdr3_aa,cdr3_nt
TRBJ2-7,medium-sized,TRBV6-1,-,CASKRSVYEQYF,TGTGCCAGTAAGCGATCCGTGTACGAGCAGTACTTC
TRBJ1-1,many,TRBV20-1,-,CSARDHWAGNTEAFF,TGCAGTGCTAGAGATCATTGGGCAGGGAACACTGAAGCTTTCTTT
TRBJ2-2,-,TRBV6-4,TRBD2,CASSGLAGEGTGELFF,TGTGCCAGCAGCGGACTAGCGGGAGAAGGGACCGGGGAGCTGTTTTTT
TRBJ1-5,-,TRBV2,TRBD1,CASRYGTGNQPQHF,TGTGCCAGCAGATATGGGACAGGCAATCAGCCCCAGCATTTT
TRBJ2-1,-,TRBV12-3/TRBV12-4,TRBD1,CASSLALPGQGSHEQFF,TGTGCCAGCAGTTTAGCCCTCCCGGGACAGGGTAGTCATGAGCAGTTCTTC
TRBJ2-7,-,TRBV4-3,-,CASRPTGTHEQYF,TGCGCCAGCAGACCTACAGGTACCCACGAGCAGTACTTC
TRBJ2-3,-,TRBV12-3/TRBV12-4,-,CASSPRTRADTQYF,TGTGCCAGCAGCCCCCGCACTAGAGCAGATACGCAGTATTTT
TRBJ1-5,-,TRBV6-6,-,CASSYSPNQPQHF,TGTGCCAGCAGTTACAGTCCCAATCAGCCCCAGCATTTT
TRBJ2-7,-,TRBV20-1,-,CSAPALTSDEQYF,TGCAGTGCTCCTGCCCTAACTAGTGACGAGCAGTACTTC
TRBJ1-1,many,TRBV7-6,-,CASSLGTANTEAFF,TGTGCCAGCAGCTTAGGGACAGCCAACACTGAAGCTTTCTTT
TRBJ1-3,-,TRBV28,-,CASSFSGRRNTIYF,TGTGCCAGCAGTTTTTCAGGGAGACGAAACACCATATATTTT
TRBJ2-1,few,TRBV7-2,TRBD2,CASSLASLAGIGNEQFF,TGTGCCAGCAGCTTAGCGTCCCTAGCGGGGATTGGCAATGAGCAGTTCTTC
TRBJ1-1,once,TRBV6-9,-,CASSSWTDLNTEAFF,TGTGCCAGCAGTTCTTGGACAGATTTGAACACTGAAGCTTTCTTT
TRBJ1-2,many,TRBV2,-,CASGSLGRGYTF,TGTGCCAGCGGTTCATTGGGGCGAGGCTACACCTTC
TRBJ2-7,few,TRBV7-2,-,CASSTGRYEQYF,TGTGCCAGCAGCACGGGACGGTACGAGCAGTACTTC
TRBJ1-1,-,TRBV10-1,-,CASSEVGTEAFF,TGCGCCAGCAGTGAGGTTGGCACTGAAGCTTTCTTT
TRBJ2-1,once,TRBV6-6,TRBD2,CASSTGTSGTEQFF,TGTGCCAGCAGTACCGGGACTAGCGGGACCGAGCAGTTCTTC
TRBJ2-3,-,TRBV27,-,CASSRATRGSDTQYF,TGTGCCAGCAGTCGAGCAACCAGGGGATCAGATACGCAGTATTTT
TRBJ2-3,-,TRBV20-1,TRBD2,CSARVGGLAGSTDTQYF,TGCAGTGCTAGAGTGGGGGGACTAGCGGGATCCACAGATACGCAGTATTTT
TRBJ2-1,-,TRBV2,-,CASSAGPGILEQFF,TGTGCCAGCTCCGCGGGGCCCGGAATCCTTGAGCAGTTCTTC
TRBJ1-5,few,TRBV15,TRBD1,CATSKQGAYQPQHF,TGTGCCACCAGCAAACAGGGGGCCTATCAGCCCCAGCATTTT
TRBJ2-7,few,TRBV24-1,TRBD2,CATSDVPGLAGPYEQYF,TGTGCCACCAGTGATGTACCGGGACTAGCGGGGCCCTACGAGCAGTACTTC
TRBJ2-1,-,TRBV29-1,TRBD1,CSVQKDRGGNEQFF,TGCAGCGTTCAAAAGGACAGGGGCGGCAATGAGCAGTTCTTC
TRBJ1-2,few,TRBV28,-,CAGSTVNYGYTF,TGTGCCGGGTCGACGGTTAACTATGGCTACACCTTC
TRBJ1-1,many,TRBV27,-,CASSLSGHTSTEAFF,TGTGCCAGCAGTTTATCCGGACATACCAGTACTGAAGCTTTCTTT
TRBJ2-7,-,TRBV7-6,-,CASSLEVDSYEQYF,TGTGCCAGCAGCTTAGAGGTGGACTCCTACGAGCAGTACTTC
TRBJ2-7,-,TRBV20-1,-,CSASRGAIHEQYF,TGCAGTGCTAGCCGGGGGGCTATCCACGAGCAGTACTTC
TRBJ2-1,-,TRBV12-3/TRBV12-4,-,CASSGGTHKGVSEQFF,TGTGCCAGCAGTGGGGGGACTCACAAGGGGGTCAGTGAGCAGTTCTTC
TRBJ1-1,-,TRBV27,-,CASASSSEAFF,TGTGCCAGCGCTTCTTCGTCCGAAGCTTTCTTT
TRBJ2-7,-,TRBV4-1,TRBD1,CASSSYTRDRGLQEQYF,TGCGCCAGCAGCTCTTATACCCGGGACAGGGGTCTCCAAGAGCAGTACTTC
TRBJ1-5,-,TRBV7-9,TRBD1,CARSLSGQGNGQPQHF,TGTGCCCGCAGCCTCTCGGGACAGGGGAACGGTCAGCCCCAGCATTTT
TRBJ1-6,-,TRBV6-1,TRBD1,CAIILTGENSPLHF,TGTGCCATCATACTGACAGGGGAGAATTCACCCCTCCACTTT
TRBJ2-2,-,TRBV2,-,CASNAQGPADTGELFF,TGTGCCAGCAATGCACAGGGACCGGCCGACACCGGGGAGCTGTTTTTT
TRBJ2-3,few,TRBV20-1,TRBD2,CSASRLAGDRADTQYF,TGCAGTGCTAGTAGACTAGCGGGAGATCGGGCAGATACGCAGTATTTT
TRBJ2-1,-,TRBV5-1,-,CASCLTGMNEQFF,TGCGCCAGCTGCCTAACAGGGATGAATGAGCAGTTCTTC
TRBJ2-3,-,TRBV14,-,CASSRGLITDTQYF,TGTGCCAGCAGCCGGGGACTTATCACAGATACGCAGTATTTT
TRBJ1-2,-,TRBV25-1,-,CASITRGAGRYGYTF,TGTGCCAGCATTACCAGGGGCGCCGGCCGGTATGGCTACACCTTC
TRBJ2-3,few,TRBV4-1,-,CASSPGTLSTDTQYF,TGCGCCAGCAGCCCCGGGACACTTAGCACAGATACGCAGTATTTT
TRBJ1-1,few,TRBV4-1,-,CASSQEPDRFTEAFF,TGCGCCAGCAGCCAAGAACCAGACAGGTTCACTGAAGCTTTCTTT
TRBJ2-1,few,TRBV28,TRBD1,CASSPHRDSQFFF,TGTGCCAGCAGCCCTCACCGGGACAGCCAATTCTTCTTC
TRBJ2-5,-,TRBV12-3/TRBV12-4,-,CASSLRGDQETQYF,TGTGCCAGCAGTTTGCGGGGCGACCAAGAGACCCAGTACTTC
TRBJ2-1,few,TRBV24-1,-,CATSGAGSYNEQFF,TGTGCCACCAGTGGGGCCGGCTCCTACAATGAGCAGTTCTTC